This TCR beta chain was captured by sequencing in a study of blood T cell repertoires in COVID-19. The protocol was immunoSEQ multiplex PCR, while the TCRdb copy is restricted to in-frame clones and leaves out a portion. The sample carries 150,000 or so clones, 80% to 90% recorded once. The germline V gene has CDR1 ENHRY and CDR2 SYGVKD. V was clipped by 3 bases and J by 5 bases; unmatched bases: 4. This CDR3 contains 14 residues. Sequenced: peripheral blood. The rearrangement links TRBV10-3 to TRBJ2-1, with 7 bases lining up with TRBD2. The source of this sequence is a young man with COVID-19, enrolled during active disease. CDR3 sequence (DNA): TGTGCCATCAGTGAAGCGGGACGCCACAATGAGCAGTTCTTC. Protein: CAISEAGRHNEQFF.